This TCR beta chain appears in the sequencing data of a study of T cell changes during pregnancy in multiple sclerosis. Germline V gives CDR1 GTSNPN, CDR2 SVGIG (reference sequence). CDR3 length equals 13 residues. V was clipped by 5 bases and J by 3 bases; unmatched bases: 5. The repertoire was sequenced with immunoSEQ multiplex PCR; TCRdb's copy has only in-frame clones and lacks some. The sample lists roughly 12,000 clones; 84% were seen once. This chain links TRBV30 with TRBJ2-7, with 9 bases matching TRBD1. The material sequenced was CD8+ T cells from peripheral blood mononuclear cells, taken after pregnancy. This clonotype originated in a female donor in good health, enrolled as a control in a pregnancy study. CDR3 region: CAWGSDRGYEQYF. CDR3 nucleotides: TGTGCCTGGGGGTCGGACAGGGGCTACGAGCAGTACTTC.